The 10 T cell receptor beta chains reported below all come from one sample, sequenced in a study of blood T cell repertoires in COVID-19. Produced via immunoSEQ multiplex PCR; TCRdb's table is partial and in-frame only. Found here are 200,000 to 300,000 clones, 84% of them singletons; the top ten hold over 2%. What was sequenced was peripheral blood. The receptors were gathered from a man aged 35-49 years who had recovered from COVID-19.

This chain joins TRBV7-6 and TRBJ1-3; TRBD1 might be the D (6 bases). The germline V and J ends were trimmed by 4 bases and 4 bases, with 20 bases remaining between them. CDR3 size: 17 residues. CDR1 SGHVS and CDR2 FNYEAQ come from the germline V gene. This CDR3 is CASSSGPLGGTGNTIYF. DNA for the CDR3: TGTGCCAGCAGCTCAGGCCCGTTAGGGGGTACGGGAAACACCATATATTTT.

The genes are TRBV28 and TRBJ2-5; 7 bases agree with TRBD1. CDR3 length: 16 residues. Trimming cost V 2 bases and J 1 base; bases outside gene matches: 7. CDR1 and CDR2 (germline): MDHEN, SYDVKM. The CDR3 region has the DNA TGTGCCAGCAGTTTACCGGGACAGATTGTCCAAGAGACCCAGTACTTC. Translation gives CASSLPGQIVQETQYF.

The gene calls are TRBV6-5 and TRBJ2-7, with D maybe TRBD1 (5 bases). V was shortened by 7 bases and J by 2 bases, with 18 bases between the two germline ends. The CDR3 runs to 15 residues. Germline V gene lookup returns CDR1 MNHEY and CDR2 SVGAGI. CDR3 loop: CASINSWQGPYEQYF. In DNA form, the CDR3 reads TGTGCCAGCATCAATTCCTGGCAGGGTCCCTACGAGCAGTACTTC.

This rearrangement joins TRBV19 to TRBJ2-1, with D perhaps matching TRBD2 (7 bases). This CDR3 comprises 15 residues. Looked up from germline, CDR1 is LNHDA and CDR2 is SQIVND (reference sequence). V dropped 7 bases and J dropped 7 bases, with 20 bases sitting between them. The CDR3 spells CASTLIAGAMNEQFF. The CDR3 coding sequence is TGTGCCAGTACGCTAATTGCGGGGGCCATGAATGAGCAGTTCTTC.

This chain links TRBV2 with TRBJ2-7, with TRBD2 matching over 10 bases. Germline trimming cut 5 bases from V and 7 bases from J; bases unmatched to any gene: 14. From germline, CDR1 is SNHLY and CDR2 FYNNEI. This CDR3 is 16 amino acids long. The CDR3: CASSPPRASGSIEQYF. The CDR3 DNA follows: TGTGCCAGCAGTCCCCCCAGGGCTAGCGGGAGTATAGAGCAGTACTTC. The full variable domain, with the rest looked up from reference TRBV2 and TRBJ2-7, is EPEVTQTPSHQVTQMGQEVILRCVPISNHLYFYWYRQILGQKVEFLVSFYNNEISEKSEIFDDQFSVERPDGSNFTLKIRSTKLEDSAMYFCASSPPRASGSIEQYFGPGTRLTVT.

A remark on this clone: Germline is not matched at one junction end, which may reflect a read error. The CDR3 sequence is CASSPGLFTGTQYF. The CDR3 bases are TGCGCCAGCAGCCCCGGTCTCTTCACAGGTACGCAGTATTTT. The chain employs TRBV5-1 and TRBJ2-3; D is perhaps TRBD1 (5 bases). Germline V gives CDR1 SGHRS, CDR2 YFSETQ. This CDR3 has 14 amino acids.

This clone has just one count. The CDR3 protein is CASEPGQGNEQFF. CDR3 DNA sequence: TGTGCTAGTGAACCGGGACAGGGTAATGAGCAGTTCTTC. V and J are TRBV12-5 and TRBJ2-1, with TRBD1 identical over 9 bases. The germline gives CDR1 LGHNT, CDR2 FRNRAP. V trimming: 7 bases; J trimming: 7 bases; junction bases outside the gene matches: 5. The CDR3 length is 13 residues.

The V call is TRBV6-2 or TRBV6-3, the J call TRBJ2-2; D ambiguous. Trimming stripped 6 bases from V and 9 bases from J, with 11 bases between. CDR1 and CDR2 (germline): MNHEY, SVGEGT. This CDR3 spans 12 amino acids. CDR3 loop: CASSRRVRELFF. Here the CDR3 DNA reads TGTGCCAGCAGCCGCCGAGTCCGGGAGCTGTTTTTT.

This clone was observed a few times. The chain joins TRBV7-2 to TRBJ1-6; 9 bases align to TRBD1. Germline loops: CDR1 SGHTA, CDR2 FQGNSA. With 5 bases clipped from V and 4 bases from J, the junction kept 6 bases outside the gene matches. The CDR3 loop spans 16 amino acids. The CDR3 DNA follows: TGTGCCAGCAGCGGGGGGACAGGGATTTATAATTCACCCCTCCACTTT. It translates to CASSGGTGIYNSPLHF.

The rearrangement joins TRBV6-6 to TRBJ1-6; no clear D. This CDR3 has 11 amino acids. V shed 6 bases and J shed 8 bases, with 5 bases lying between them. In germline, CDR1 is MNHNY, CDR2 SVGAGI (reference sequence). The CDR3 DNA is TGTGCCAGCAGGAGAGATTCACCCCTCCACTTT. Its protein product is CASRRDSPLHF.